These 11 T cell receptor beta chains were all obtained from the same sample, sequenced in a study of CD8 T cells in Susac syndrome. With random hexamers, reverse transcription was performed on about 0.5 to 1 ug of RNA. TCRdb re-called the immunoSEQ multiplex PCR reads through MiXCR, storing one row per CDR3 protein. The sample holds about 400,000 distinct CDR3 sequences; around 85% are singletons and the top ten take 0.09% to 0.15%. The source material was CD8+ T cells from PBMCs. The source of these receptors is a human donor with multiple sclerosis.

The chain couples TRBV11-2 to TRBJ2-7; no reliable D call. There are 15 residues in the CDR3. V lost 1 base, J lost 3 bases, and 13 bases lay in between. Per the germline V gene, CDR1 is SGHAT and CDR2 is FQNNGV. The CDR3: CASSLVGASFYEQYF. In nucleotides, the CDR3 is TGTGCCAGCAGCTTAGTTGGTGCTTCCTTCTACGAGCAGTACTTC.

The rearrangement joins TRBV5-4 to TRBJ2-1; D is possibly TRBD1 or TRBD2 (5 bases each). This CDR3 is 18 amino acids long. V was shortened by 0 bases and J by 0 bases, with 16 bases between the two germline ends. Germline CDR1 is SGHNT and CDR2 is YYREEE (reference sequence). CDR3: CASSLGGPIRSSYNEQFF. The CDR3 DNA reads TGTGCCAGCAGCTTGGGGGGACCCATCCGTAGCTCCTACAATGAGCAGTTCTTC. Filled out from reference TRBV5-4 and TRBJ2-1, the complete variable domain reads ETGVTQSPTHLIKTRGQQVTLRCSSQSGHNTVSWYQQALGQGPQFIFQYYREEENGRGNFPPRFSGLQFPNYSSELNVNALELDDSALYLCASSLGGPIRSSYNEQFFGPGTRLTVL.

This clonotype showed up just a few times. In DNA form, the CDR3 reads TGTGCCAGCAGGCTAGGGACAGGGGTATACGAGCAGTACTTC. The encoded protein is CASRLGTGVYEQYF. This rearrangement joins TRBV12-3 or TRBV12-4 to TRBJ2-7, with 10 bases aligning to TRBD1. V was clipped by 6 bases and J by 4 bases; unmatched bases: 6. The CDR3 sequence is 14 residues long.

The J gene is TRBJ1-2, the V gene TRBV7-9; D gene unclear. Between the trimmed V and J ends, which lost 1 base and 4 bases, there was a span of 10 bases. The CDR3 spans 14 residues. Germline CDR1 reads SEHNR; CDR2 reads FQNEAQ (reference sequence). The CDR3 is CASSLVGVSYGYTF. The CDR3, as DNA: TGTGCCAGCAGCTTAGTTGGGGTTTCCTATGGCTACACCTTC.

The V call is TRBV6-5, the J call TRBJ2-5; D is ambiguous. The CDR3 contains 13 residues. Trimming removed 1 base at V and 0 bases at J, with 3 bases between. CDR1 is MNHEY and CDR2 is SVGAGI in the germline V gene. The CDR3 region is CASSYLYQETQYF. The CDR3 DNA follows: TGTGCCAGCAGTTACTTGTACCAAGAGACCCAGTACTTC.

The chain joins TRBV12-3 or TRBV12-4 to TRBJ1-1; TRBD1 aligns across 7 bases. The CDR3 covers 16 residues. The V gene end was trimmed by 2 bases and the J gene end by 0 bases; junction bases not matched to a gene: 6. The CDR3 loop is CASSLFYRGLNTEAFF. The CDR3, as DNA: TGTGCCAGCAGTTTATTCTACAGGGGACTGAACACTGAAGCTTTCTTT.

V and J are TRBV20-1 and TRBJ2-7; TRBD1 matches 11 bases. Trimming cost V 2 bases and J 7 bases; bases outside gene matches: 7. The CDR3 has 14 amino acids. The germline V gene encodes CDR1 DFQATT and CDR2 SNEGSKA (reference sequence). The CDR3 is CSARSPDRGLEQYF. The CDR3 DNA is TGCAGTGCTAGATCCCCGGACAGGGGGCTTGAGCAGTACTTC.

The chain employs TRBV4-1 and TRBJ2-2; 11 nucleotides line up with TRBD1. CDR1 is MGHRA, CDR2 YSYEKL, per germline. The CDR3 totals 17 residues. After removal of 4 bases from V and 6 bases from J, the junction contained 10 bases not matched to a gene. CDR3 loop: CASSPNIGQGASGELFF. CDR3 nucleotide sequence: TGCGCCAGCAGCCCCAATATCGGACAGGGGGCGTCCGGGGAGCTGTTTTTT.

The chain uses TRBV4-1 and TRBJ1-6, with TRBD1 matching 11 bases. The CDR3 is 15 residues long. The J segment lost 14 bases and the V segment lost 4 bases, leaving 10 bases of the junction unmatched. Germline V gene sequence: CDR1 MGHRA, CDR2 YSYEKL. The CDR3 coding sequence is TGCGCCAGCAGCCGCCCGGGACAGGGGGGTAGAACCCTCCACTTT. It encodes CASSRPGQGGRTLHF.

This sequence joins TRBV29-1 and TRBJ1-4; 9 nucleotides match TRBD1. V lost 7 bases, J lost 7 bases, and 10 bases stayed unmatched. In germline, CDR1 is SQVTM, CDR2 ANQGSEA. CDR3 length: 14 residues. The CDR3 is CSGRWDREGEKLFF. CDR3 nucleotides: TGCAGCGGAAGGTGGGACAGGGAGGGTGAAAAACTGTTTTTT.

The V and J genes are TRBV30 and TRBJ1-5; the D gene is possibly TRBD1 (5 bases). This CDR3 spans 13 amino acids. The germline gives CDR1 GTSNPN, CDR2 SVGIG (reference sequence). Trimming took 2 bases from V and 4 from J, leaving 9 bases between them. Written as DNA, the CDR3 is TGTGCCTGGAGTCCTGACAGAAATCAGCCCCAGCATTTT. Residues: CAWSPDRNQPQHF.